Below, 12 T cell receptor beta chains from the same sample are listed, as sequenced in a study of OX40 agonist ivuxolimab in advanced cancers. Clones were read by immunoSEQ multiplex PCR, and TCRdb kept only the in-frame ones, dropping some. The repertoire has under 100,000 clones, nearly 90% of them found once; the top ten carry 0.15% to 0.2%. The sample consisted of CD4+ or CD8+ T cells sorted from blood, taken in a trial of the OX40 agonist ivuxolimab. The source is an adult with an advanced solid tumor such as melanoma, head and neck, liver or kidney cancer.

The chain uses TRBV19 and TRBJ1-5; TRBD1 is a possible D gene (6 bases). Germline lookup yields CDR1 LNHDA and CDR2 SQIVND (reference sequence). V was shortened by 6 bases and J by 7 bases, with 13 bases between the two germline ends. CDR3 length equals 13 residues. CDR3 residues: CASSIRGRQPQHF. CDR3 nucleotide sequence: TGTGCCAGTAGCATCAGGGGTCGACAGCCCCAGCATTTT.

This clone is a singleton in its sample. The V and J genes are TRBV6-6 and TRBJ1-2; TRBD1 aligns across 9 bases. CDR1 is MNHNY and CDR2 is SVGAGI in the germline V gene (reference sequence). V shed 5 bases, J shed 8 bases, and the junction held 9 bases outside the gene matches. The CDR3 extends over 14 amino acids. The CDR3 DNA is TGTGCCAGCAGTCTCGACGCTACAGGGGGCGGCTACACCTTC. This encodes CASSLDATGGGYTF.

This rearrangement joins TRBV11-2 to TRBJ1-1; D possibly corresponds to TRBD1 (6 bases). This CDR3 is 14 amino acids long. With 5 bases removed from V and 2 bases from J, the gap between germline ends came to 12 bases. From germline, CDR1 is SGHAT and CDR2 FQNNGV. The CDR3 nucleotides are TGTGCCAGCAGCCTCCGACAGGTCAACACTGAAGCTTTCTTT. Translating gives CASSLRQVNTEAFF.

V gene TRBV11-3 combines with J gene TRBJ2-3, with D uncertain. With 5 bases removed from V and 6 bases from J, the gap between germline ends came to 21 bases. CDR1 and CDR2 (germline): SGHNT, YENEEA. The CDR3 contains 16 residues. CDR3 sequence reads: CASSPSASNLLDTQYF. The CDR3 DNA sequence: TGTGCCAGCAGCCCGTCTGCATCTAATCTCTTGGATACGCAGTATTTT.

The V gene is TRBV19, the J gene TRBJ1-4, with D hard to call. The length of the CDR3 is 16 residues. Trimming removed 0 bases from V and 0 bases from J, with 8 bases in between. Looked up from germline, CDR1 is LNHDA and CDR2 is SQIVND (reference sequence). Here the CDR3 DNA reads TGTGCCAGTAGTATAGAGGGTTTTTCAACTAATGAAAAACTGTTTTTT. It codes for CASSIEGFSTNEKLFF.

The chain has TRBV9 and TRBJ2-3; maybe TRBD2 (6 bases). Per the germline V gene, CDR1 is SGDLS and CDR2 is YYNGEE. Trimming took off 0 bases at V and 0 bases at J, with 8 bases between the two ends. The CDR3 loop spans 15 amino acids. This CDR3 is CASSVVGTSTDTQYF. In DNA form, the CDR3 reads TGTGCCAGCAGCGTAGTGGGGACTAGCACAGATACGCAGTATTTT.

The CDR3 region is CAWAPGTATYNEQFF. The CDR3 DNA sequence: TGTGCCTGGGCCCCCGGGACAGCGACCTACAATGAGCAGTTCTTC. The chain links TRBV30 to TRBJ2-1, with 7 bases aligning to TRBD1. Germline V gives CDR1 GTSNPN, CDR2 SVGIG (reference sequence). CDR3 length: 15 residues. V trimming: 5 bases; J trimming: 2 bases; junction bases outside the gene matches: 9. Together with reference TRBV30 and TRBJ2-1, the CDR3 gives the full variable domain: SQTIHQWPATLVQPVGSPLSLECTVEGTSNPNLYWYRQAAGRGLQLLFYSVGIGQISSEVPQNLSASRPQDRQFILSSKKLLLSDSGFYLCAWAPGTATYNEQFFGPGTRLTVL.

This rearrangement joins TRBV5-1 to TRBJ2-1; TRBD2 is a possible D gene (6 bases). V was cut by 4 bases and J by 6 bases, with 14 bases left in between. This CDR3 comprises 14 residues. Germline-derived CDR1 and CDR2 are SGHRS and YFSETQ. CDR3 protein: CASSRGGMVNEQFF. Written as DNA, the CDR3 is TGCGCCAGCAGCAGGGGCGGGATGGTCAATGAGCAGTTCTTC.

The rearrangement uses TRBV5-1 and TRBJ2-1; TRBD2 aligns across 11 bases. Germline values: CDR1 SGHRS, CDR2 YFSETQ. The CDR3 covers 17 residues. V lost 4 bases and J lost 2; bases outside the gene matches: 8. CDR3 DNA sequence: TGCGCCAGCAGCAGTTTAGCGGGAGGGCCCCCCTACAATGAGCAGTTCTTC. Translation: CASSSLAGGPPYNEQFF.

The V gene is TRBV19, the J gene TRBJ1-1; 9 bases match TRBD1. Germline V lookup: CDR1 LNHDA, CDR2 SQIVND (reference sequence). With V trimmed by 5 bases and J by 2 bases, 9 bases remained unmatched. The CDR3 loop spans 16 amino acids. CDR3: CASSPRTGAGNTEAFF. In nucleotides, the CDR3 is TGTGCCAGTAGTCCGCGGACAGGGGCGGGTAACACTGAAGCTTTCTTT.

With respect to this clone: At one of its ends the junction is not consistent with the germline gene, which may arise from a read error. The V and J genes are TRBV29-1 and TRBJ2-5; no firm D call. The CDR3 contains 10 residues. Germline V gene sequence: CDR1 SQVTM, CDR2 ANQGSEA. CDR3 sequence: CSGIKETRYF. The CDR3 DNA follows: TGCAGCGGGATAAAGGAGACCCGGTACTTC.

The chain has TRBV4-1 and TRBJ1-5; possibly TRBD1 for D (6 bases). The germline CDR1 and CDR2 sequences are MGHRA and YSYEKL. V gave up 2 bases and J gave up 6 bases, with 11 bases separating them. This CDR3 comprises 14 residues. CDR3 nucleotide sequence: TGCGCCAGCAGCCAAAACAGGGCTTTTCAGCCCCAGCATTTT. This encodes CASSQNRAFQPQHF.